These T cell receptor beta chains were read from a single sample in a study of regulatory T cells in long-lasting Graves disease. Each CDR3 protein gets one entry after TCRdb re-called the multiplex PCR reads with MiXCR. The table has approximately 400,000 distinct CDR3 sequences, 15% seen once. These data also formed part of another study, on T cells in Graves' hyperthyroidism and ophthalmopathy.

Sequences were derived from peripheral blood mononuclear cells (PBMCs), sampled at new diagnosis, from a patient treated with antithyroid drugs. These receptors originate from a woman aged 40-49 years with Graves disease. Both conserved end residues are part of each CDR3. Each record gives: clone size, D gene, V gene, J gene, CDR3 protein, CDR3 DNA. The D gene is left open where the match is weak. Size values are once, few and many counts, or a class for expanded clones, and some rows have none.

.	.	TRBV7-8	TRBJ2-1	CASSLEAGRVSADNEQFF	TGTGCCAGCAGTCTAGAGGCCGGGAGAGTCTCGGCTGACAATGAGCAGTTCTTC
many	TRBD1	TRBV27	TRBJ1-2	CASSLMGTTGSYYGYTF	TGTGCCAGCAGTTTAATGGGTACGACAGGGTCCTACTATGGCTACACCTTC
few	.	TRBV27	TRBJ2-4	CASSLRQSFVAKNIQYF	TGTGCCAGCAGTTTAAGGCAGTCCTTCGTAGCCAAAAACATTCAGTACTTC
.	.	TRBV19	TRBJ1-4	CASSMGAGGYEKLFF	TGTGCCAGTAGTATGGGTGCCGGGGGTTATGAAAAACTGTTTTTT
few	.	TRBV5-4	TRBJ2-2	CASSIIGGAGELFF	TGTGCCAGCAGCATAATAGGGGGTGCCGGGGAGCTGTTTTTT
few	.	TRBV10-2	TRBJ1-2	CASSSLGYGYTF	TGCGCCAGCAGTTCCCTGGGCTATGGCTACACCTTC
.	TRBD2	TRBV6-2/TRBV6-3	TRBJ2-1	CASNPRGGLADYNEQFF	TGTGCCAGCAACCCGCGGGGGGGACTAGCGGACTACAATGAGCAGTTCTTC
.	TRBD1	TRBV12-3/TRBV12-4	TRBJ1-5	CASSPHFDDRGYQPQHF	TGTGCCAGCAGCCCCCACTTCGATGACAGGGGGTATCAGCCCCAGCATTTT
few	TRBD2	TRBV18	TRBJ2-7	CASSPQELAGFYEQYF	TGTGCCAGCTCACCACAGGAACTAGCGGGTTTTTACGAGCAGTACTTC
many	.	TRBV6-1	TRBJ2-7	CASRTSKDEQYF	TGTGCCAGCAGGACCTCTAAGGACGAGCAGTACTTC
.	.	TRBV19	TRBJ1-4	CASSIDRPGLNEKLFF	TGTGCCAGTAGTATAGATCGTCCGGGCTTAAATGAAAAACTGTTTTTT
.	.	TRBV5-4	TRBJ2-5	CASSFGREQETQYF	TGTGCCAGCAGCTTCGGCAGGGAACAAGAGACCCAGTACTTC
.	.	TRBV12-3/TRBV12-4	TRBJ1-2	CASSQGLNYGCTF	TGTGCCAGCAGCCAGGGATTAAACTATGGCTGCACCTTC
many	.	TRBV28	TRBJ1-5	CASRGGSNQPQHF	TGTGCCAGCAGGGGAGGGAGCAATCAGCCCCAGCATTTT
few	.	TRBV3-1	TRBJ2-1	CASSQILPVSSYNEQFF	TGTGCCAGCAGCCAAATACTTCCGGTAAGCTCCTACAATGAGCAGTTCTTC
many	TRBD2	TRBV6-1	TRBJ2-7	CASSEVPGTRNEQYF	TGTGCCAGCAGTGAAGTACCCGGGACTAGAAACGAGCAGTACTTC